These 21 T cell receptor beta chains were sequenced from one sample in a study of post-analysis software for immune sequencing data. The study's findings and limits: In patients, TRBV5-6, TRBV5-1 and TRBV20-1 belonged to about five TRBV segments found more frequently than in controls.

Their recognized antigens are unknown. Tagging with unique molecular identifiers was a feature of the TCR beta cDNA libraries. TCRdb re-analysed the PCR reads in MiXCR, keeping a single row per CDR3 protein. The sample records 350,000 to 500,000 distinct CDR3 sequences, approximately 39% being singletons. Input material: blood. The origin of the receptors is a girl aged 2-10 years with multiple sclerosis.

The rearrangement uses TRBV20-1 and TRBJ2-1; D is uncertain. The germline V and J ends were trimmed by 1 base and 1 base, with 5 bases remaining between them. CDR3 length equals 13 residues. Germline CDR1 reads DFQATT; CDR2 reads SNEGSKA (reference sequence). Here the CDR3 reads CSARGVSYNEQFF. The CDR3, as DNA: TGCAGTGCTAGAGGTGTATCCTACAATGAGCAGTTCTTC.

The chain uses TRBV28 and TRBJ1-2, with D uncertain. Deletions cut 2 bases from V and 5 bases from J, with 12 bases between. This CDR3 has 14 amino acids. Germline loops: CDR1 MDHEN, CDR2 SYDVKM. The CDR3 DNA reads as TGTGCCAGCAGTTTACTTGGACGGATTTATGGCTACACCTTC. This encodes CASSLLGRIYGYTF.

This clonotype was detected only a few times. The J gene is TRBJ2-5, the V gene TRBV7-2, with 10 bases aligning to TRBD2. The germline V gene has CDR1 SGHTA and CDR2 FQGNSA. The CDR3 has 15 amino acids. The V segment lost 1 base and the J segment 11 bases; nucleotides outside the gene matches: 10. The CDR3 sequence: CASSLGSAGGQQQYF. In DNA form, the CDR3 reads TGTGCCAGCAGCTTAGGTTCAGCGGGAGGGCAGCAGCAGTACTTC.

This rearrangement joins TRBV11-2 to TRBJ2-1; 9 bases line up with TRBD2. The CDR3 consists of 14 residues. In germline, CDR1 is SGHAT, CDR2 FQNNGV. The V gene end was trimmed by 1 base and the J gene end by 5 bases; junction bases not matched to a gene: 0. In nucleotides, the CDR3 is TGTGCCAGCAGCTTAGGCGGGAGGGACAATGAGCAGTTCTTC. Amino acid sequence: CASSLGGRDNEQFF.

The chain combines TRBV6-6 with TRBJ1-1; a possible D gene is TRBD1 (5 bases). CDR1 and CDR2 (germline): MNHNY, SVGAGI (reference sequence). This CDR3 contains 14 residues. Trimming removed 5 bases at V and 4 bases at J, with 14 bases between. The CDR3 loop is CASSARDEVTEAFF. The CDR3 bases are TGTGCCAGCAGTGCCAGGGACGAGGTCACTGAAGCTTTCTTT.

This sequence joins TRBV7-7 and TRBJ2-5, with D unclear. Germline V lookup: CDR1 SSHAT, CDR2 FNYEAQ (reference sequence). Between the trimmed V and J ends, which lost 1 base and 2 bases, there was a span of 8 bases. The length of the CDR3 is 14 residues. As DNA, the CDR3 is TGTGCCAGCAGCTTAGTGGGTCTACAAGAGACCCAGTACTTC. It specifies CASSLVGLQETQYF.

CDR3 bases: TGTGCCAGCAGCTTATGGAGGGAGGGTTACTACGAGCAGTACTTC. Translated, it gives CASSLWREGYYEQYF. This rearrangement joins TRBV7-9 to TRBJ2-4, with 7 nucleotides matching TRBD2. The J call is uncertain, as TRBJ2-7 better fits the DNA end. Germline V gene lookup returns CDR1 SEHNR and CDR2 FQNEAQ (reference sequence). There are 15 residues in the CDR3.

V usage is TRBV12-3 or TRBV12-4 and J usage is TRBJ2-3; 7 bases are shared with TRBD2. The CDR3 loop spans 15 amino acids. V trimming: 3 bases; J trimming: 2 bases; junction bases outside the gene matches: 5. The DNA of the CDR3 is TGTGCCAGCAGTTTCGCTAGCGGCCCCACAGATACGCAGTATTTT. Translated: CASSFASGPTDTQYF.

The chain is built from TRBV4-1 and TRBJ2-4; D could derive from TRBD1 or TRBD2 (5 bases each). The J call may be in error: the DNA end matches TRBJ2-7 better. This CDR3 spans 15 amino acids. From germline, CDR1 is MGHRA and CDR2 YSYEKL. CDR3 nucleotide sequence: TGCGCCAGCAGCCAAGAGGGGGTATTCTTGTACGAGCAGTACTTC. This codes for CASSQEGVFLYEQYF.

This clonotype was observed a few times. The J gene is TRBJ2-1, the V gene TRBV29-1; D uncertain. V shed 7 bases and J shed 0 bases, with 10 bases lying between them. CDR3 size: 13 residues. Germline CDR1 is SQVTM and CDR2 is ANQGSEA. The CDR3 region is CSGSGDSYNEQFF. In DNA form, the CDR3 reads TGCAGCGGGTCGGGTGACTCCTACAATGAGCAGTTCTTC.

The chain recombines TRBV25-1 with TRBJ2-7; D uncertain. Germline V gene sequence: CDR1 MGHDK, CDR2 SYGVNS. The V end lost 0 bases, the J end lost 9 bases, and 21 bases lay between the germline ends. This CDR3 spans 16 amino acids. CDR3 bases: TGTGCCAGCAGTGAATATGGTAGGGTACCTCGACCGGTGCAGTACTTC. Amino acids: CASSEYGRVPRPVQYF.

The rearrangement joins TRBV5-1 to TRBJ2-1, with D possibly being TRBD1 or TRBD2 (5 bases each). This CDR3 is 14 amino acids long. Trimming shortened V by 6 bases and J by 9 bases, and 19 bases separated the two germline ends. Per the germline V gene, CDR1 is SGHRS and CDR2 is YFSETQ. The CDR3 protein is CASTTGPLLSEQFF. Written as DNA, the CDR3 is TGCGCCAGCACCACGGGGCCTCTTCTCAGTGAGCAGTTCTTC.

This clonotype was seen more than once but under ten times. CDR3 in amino acids: CASKKGSVNYNEQFF. CDR3 DNA: TGTGCCAGCAAGAAGGGCTCGGTAAACTACAATGAGCAGTTCTTC. This chain connects TRBV12-3 or TRBV12-4 to TRBJ2-1; unclear D gene. CDR3 size: 15 residues. With 7 bases removed from V and 3 bases from J, the gap between germline ends came to 16 bases.

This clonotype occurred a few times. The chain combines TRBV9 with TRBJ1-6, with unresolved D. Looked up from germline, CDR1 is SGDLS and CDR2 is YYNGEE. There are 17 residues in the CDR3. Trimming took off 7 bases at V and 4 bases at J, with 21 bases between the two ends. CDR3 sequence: CASSQSSGTLYNSPLHF. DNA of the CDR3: TGTGCCAGCTCCCAATCGTCAGGAACCCTTTATAATTCACCCCTCCACTTT.

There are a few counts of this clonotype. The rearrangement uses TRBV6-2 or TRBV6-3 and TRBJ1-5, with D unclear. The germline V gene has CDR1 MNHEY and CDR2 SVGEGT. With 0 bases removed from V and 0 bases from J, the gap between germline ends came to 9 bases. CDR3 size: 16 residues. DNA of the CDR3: TGTGCCAGCAGTTACTCGAGGCTCCTTAGCAATCAGCCCCAGCATTTT. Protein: CASSYSRLLSNQPQHF.

This chain's CDR3 is CASNRYSRGINPLDNEQFF. The CDR3 nucleotides are TGTGCCAGCAATAGATATTCCAGGGGAATAAATCCCCTCGACAATGAGCAGTTCTTC. The chain has TRBV7-2 and TRBJ2-1, with D possibly matching TRBD1 (6 bases). V lost 7 bases, J lost 5 bases, and 30 bases lay in between. CDR1 is SGHTA and CDR2 is FQGNSA in the germline V gene. The CDR3 runs 19 residues.

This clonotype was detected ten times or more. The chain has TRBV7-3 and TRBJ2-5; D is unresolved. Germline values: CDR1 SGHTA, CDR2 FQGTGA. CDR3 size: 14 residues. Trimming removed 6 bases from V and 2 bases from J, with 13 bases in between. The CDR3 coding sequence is TGTGCCAGCAGTCCGTACTATTCTCAAGAGACCCAGTACTTC. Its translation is CASSPYYSQETQYF.

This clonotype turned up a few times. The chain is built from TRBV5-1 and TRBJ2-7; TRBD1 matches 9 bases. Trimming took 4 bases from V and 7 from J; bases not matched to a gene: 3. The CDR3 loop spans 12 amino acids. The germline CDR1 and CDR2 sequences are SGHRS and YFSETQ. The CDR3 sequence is CASSRQGGEQYF. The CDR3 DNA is TGCGCCAGCAGCAGACAGGGGGGAGAGCAGTACTTC.

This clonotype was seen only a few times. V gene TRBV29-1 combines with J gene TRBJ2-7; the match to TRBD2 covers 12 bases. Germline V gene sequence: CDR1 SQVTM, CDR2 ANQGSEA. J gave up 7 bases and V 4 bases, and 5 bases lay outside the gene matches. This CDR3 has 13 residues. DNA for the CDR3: TGCAGCGTTGTGACTAGCGGGAGTCGTGAGCAGTACTTC. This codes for CSVVTSGSREQYF.

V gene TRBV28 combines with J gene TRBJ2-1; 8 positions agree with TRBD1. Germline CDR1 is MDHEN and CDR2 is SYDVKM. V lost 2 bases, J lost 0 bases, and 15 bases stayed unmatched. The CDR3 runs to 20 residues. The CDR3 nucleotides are TGTGCCAGCAGTTTACTGGCCTCCGGGACAGGCGTTAGCTCCTACAATGAGCAGTTCTTC. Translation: CASSLLASGTGVSSYNEQFF.

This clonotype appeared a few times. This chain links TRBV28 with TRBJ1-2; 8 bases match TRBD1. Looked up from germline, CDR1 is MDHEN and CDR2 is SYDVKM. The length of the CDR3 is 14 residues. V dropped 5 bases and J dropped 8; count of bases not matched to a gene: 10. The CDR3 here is CASSALTGVHGYTF. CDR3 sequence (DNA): TGTGCCAGCAGTGCCTTGACAGGGGTACACGGCTACACCTTC.